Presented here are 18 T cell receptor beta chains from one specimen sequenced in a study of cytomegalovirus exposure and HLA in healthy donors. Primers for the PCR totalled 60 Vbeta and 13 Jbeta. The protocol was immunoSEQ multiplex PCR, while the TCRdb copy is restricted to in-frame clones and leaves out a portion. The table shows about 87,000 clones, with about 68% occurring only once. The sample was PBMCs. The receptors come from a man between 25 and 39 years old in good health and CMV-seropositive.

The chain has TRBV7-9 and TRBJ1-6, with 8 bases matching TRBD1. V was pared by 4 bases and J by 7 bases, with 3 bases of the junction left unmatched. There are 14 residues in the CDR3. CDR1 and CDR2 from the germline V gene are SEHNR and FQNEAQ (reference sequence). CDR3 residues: CASSSTGGNSPLHF. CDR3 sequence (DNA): TGTGCCAGCAGCTCCACAGGGGGAAATTCACCCCTCCACTTT.

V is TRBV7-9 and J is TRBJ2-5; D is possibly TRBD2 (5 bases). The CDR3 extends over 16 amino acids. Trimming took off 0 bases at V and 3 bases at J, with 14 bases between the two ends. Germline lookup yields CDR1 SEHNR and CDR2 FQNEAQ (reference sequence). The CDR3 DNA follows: TGTGCCAGCAGCTTAGCCTCTATTCCCGGGGAAGAGACCCAGTACTTC. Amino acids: CASSLASIPGEETQYF.

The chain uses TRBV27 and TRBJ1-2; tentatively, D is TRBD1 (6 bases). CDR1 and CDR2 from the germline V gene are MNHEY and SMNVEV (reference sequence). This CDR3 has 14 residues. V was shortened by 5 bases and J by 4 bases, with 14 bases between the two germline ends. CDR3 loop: CASSPRTETYGYTF. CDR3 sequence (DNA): TGTGCCAGCAGTCCCCGGACAGAGACCTATGGCTACACCTTC.

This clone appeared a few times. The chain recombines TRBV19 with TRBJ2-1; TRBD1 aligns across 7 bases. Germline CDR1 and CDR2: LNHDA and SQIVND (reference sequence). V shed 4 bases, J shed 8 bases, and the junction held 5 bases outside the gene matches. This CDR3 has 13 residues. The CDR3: CASSNRGVHEQFF. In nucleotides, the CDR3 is TGTGCCAGTAGTAACAGGGGAGTCCATGAGCAGTTCTTC. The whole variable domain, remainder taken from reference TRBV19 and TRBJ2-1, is DGGITQSPKYLFRKEGQNVTLSCEQNLNHDAMYWYRQDPGQGLRLIYYSQIVNDFQKGDIAEGYSVSREKKESFPLTVTSAQKNPTAFYLCASSNRGVHEQFFGPGTRLTVL.

DNA for the CDR3: TGTGCCAGCAGCTTCCTAGCGGGGGGGTTTAACACCGGGGAGCTGTTTTTT. Amino acids: CASSFLAGGFNTGELFF. The chain uses TRBV13 and TRBJ2-2; 12 positions match TRBD2. Germline V gene data show CDR1 as PRHDT and CDR2 as FYEKMQ (reference sequence). The CDR3 is 17 amino acids. V shed 3 bases, J shed 2 bases, and the junction held 4 bases outside the gene matches.

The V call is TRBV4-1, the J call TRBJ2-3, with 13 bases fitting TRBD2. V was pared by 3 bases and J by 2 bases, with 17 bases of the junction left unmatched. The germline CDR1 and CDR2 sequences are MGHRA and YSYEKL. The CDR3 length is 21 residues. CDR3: CASSHTGLAGAKEGNTDTQYF. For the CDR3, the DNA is TGCGCCAGCAGCCACACCGGACTAGCGGGGGCAAAGGAAGGGAACACAGATACGCAGTATTTT.

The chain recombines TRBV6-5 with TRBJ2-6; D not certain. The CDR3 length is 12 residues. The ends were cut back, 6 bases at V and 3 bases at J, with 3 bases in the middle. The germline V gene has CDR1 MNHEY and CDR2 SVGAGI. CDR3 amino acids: CASSLGANVLTF. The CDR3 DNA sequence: TGTGCCAGCAGCCTTGGGGCCAACGTCCTGACTTTC.

CDR3 in amino acids: CASSRQVNTEAFF. CDR3 in DNA: TGTGCCAGCAGCCGACAGGTGAACACTGAAGCTTTCTTT. The J gene is TRBJ1-1, the V gene TRBV27; TRBD1 might be the D (6 bases). V was pared by 6 bases and J by 0 bases, with 8 bases between. Germline values: CDR1 MNHEY, CDR2 SMNVEV (reference sequence). The CDR3 spans 13 residues.

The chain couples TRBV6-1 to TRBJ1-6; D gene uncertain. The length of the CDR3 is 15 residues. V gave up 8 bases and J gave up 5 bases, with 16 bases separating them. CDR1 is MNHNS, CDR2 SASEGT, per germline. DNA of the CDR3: TGTGCCAGCTCTCTGGGGAGTCCAGATAATTCACCCCTCCACTTT. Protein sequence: CASSLGSPDNSPLHF.

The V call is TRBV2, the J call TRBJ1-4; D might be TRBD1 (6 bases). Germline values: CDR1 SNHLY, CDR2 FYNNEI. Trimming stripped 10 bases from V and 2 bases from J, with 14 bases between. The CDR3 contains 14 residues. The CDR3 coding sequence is TGTGCCACGACTACAGGGTACACTAATGAAAAACTGTTTTTT. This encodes CATTTGYTNEKLFF.

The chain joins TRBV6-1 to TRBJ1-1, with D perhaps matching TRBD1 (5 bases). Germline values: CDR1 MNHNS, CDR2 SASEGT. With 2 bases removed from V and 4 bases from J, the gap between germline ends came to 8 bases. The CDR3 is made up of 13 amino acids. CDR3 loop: CASSENRITEAFF. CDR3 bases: TGTGCCAGCAGTGAAAACAGGATCACTGAAGCTTTCTTT.

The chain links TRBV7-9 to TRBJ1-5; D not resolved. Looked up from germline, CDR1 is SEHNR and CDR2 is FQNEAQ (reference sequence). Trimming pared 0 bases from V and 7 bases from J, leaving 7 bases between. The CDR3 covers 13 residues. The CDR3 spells CASSLATGQPQHF. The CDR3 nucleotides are TGTGCCAGCAGCTTAGCTACGGGGCAGCCCCAGCATTTT.

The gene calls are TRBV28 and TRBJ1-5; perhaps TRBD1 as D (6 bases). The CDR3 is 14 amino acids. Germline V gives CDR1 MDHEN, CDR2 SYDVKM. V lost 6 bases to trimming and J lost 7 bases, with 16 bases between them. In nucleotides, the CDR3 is TGTGCCAGCAGGTTGGGGGGGGCGGAACAGCCCCAGCATTTT. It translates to CASRLGGAEQPQHF.

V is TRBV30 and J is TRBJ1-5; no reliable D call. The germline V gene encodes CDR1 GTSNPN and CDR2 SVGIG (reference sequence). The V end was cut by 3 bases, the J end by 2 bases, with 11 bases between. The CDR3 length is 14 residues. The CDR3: CAWSRPGRNQPQHF. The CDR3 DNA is TGTGCCTGGAGCCGGCCAGGCCGCAATCAGCCCCAGCATTTT.

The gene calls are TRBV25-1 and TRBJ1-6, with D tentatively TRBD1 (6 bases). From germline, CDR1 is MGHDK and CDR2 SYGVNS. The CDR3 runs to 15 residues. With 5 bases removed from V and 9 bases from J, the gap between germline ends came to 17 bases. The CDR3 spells CASSPRTDRISPLHF. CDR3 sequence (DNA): TGTGCCAGCAGTCCCAGGACAGACAGAATTTCACCCCTCCACTTT.

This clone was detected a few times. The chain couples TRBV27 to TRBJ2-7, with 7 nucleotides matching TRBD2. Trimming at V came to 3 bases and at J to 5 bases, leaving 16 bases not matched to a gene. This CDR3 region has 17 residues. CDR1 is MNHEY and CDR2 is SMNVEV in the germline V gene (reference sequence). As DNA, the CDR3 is TGTGCCAGCAGTTTTAGGGCGGCGGGAGAAGTCAGGGACGAGCAGTACTTC. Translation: CASSFRAAGEVRDEQYF.

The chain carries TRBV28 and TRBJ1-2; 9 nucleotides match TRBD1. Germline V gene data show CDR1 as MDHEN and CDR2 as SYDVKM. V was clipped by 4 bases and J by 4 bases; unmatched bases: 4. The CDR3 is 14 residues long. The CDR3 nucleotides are TGTGCCAGCAGTTGGACAGGGGTAGGCTATGGCTACACCTTC. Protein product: CASSWTGVGYGYTF.

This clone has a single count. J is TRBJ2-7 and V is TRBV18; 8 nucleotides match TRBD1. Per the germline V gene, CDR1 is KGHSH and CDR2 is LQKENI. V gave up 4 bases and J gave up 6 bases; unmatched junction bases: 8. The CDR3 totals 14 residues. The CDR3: CASSLGQGIGEQYF. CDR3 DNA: TGTGCCAGCTCACTCGGACAGGGCATAGGCGAGCAGTACTTC.